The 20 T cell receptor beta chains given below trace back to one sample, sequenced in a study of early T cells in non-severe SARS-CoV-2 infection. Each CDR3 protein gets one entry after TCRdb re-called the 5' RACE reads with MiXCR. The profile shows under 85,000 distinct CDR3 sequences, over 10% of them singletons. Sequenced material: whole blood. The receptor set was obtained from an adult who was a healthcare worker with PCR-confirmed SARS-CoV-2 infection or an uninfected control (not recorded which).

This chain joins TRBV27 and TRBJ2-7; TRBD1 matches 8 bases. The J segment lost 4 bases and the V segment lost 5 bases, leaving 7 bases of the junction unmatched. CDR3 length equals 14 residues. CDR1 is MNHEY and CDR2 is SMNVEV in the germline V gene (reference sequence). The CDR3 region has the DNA TGTGCCAGCAGTCGCCGGACAGGGAGTTACGAGCAGTACTTC. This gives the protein CASSRRTGSYEQYF.

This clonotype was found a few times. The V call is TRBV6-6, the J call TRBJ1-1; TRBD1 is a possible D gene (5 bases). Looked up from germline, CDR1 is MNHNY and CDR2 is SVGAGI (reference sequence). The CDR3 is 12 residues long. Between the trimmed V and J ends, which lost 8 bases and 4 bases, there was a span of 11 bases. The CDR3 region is CASGRGGTEAFF. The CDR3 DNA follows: TGTGCCAGCGGTAGGGGAGGCACTGAAGCTTTCTTT.

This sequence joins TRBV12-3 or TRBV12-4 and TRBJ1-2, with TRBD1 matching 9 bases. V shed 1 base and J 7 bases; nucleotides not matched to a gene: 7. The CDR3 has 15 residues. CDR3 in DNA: TGTGCCAGCAGTTTAGGGACAGGGGCTGTTCGTGGCTACACCTTC. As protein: CASSLGTGAVRGYTF.

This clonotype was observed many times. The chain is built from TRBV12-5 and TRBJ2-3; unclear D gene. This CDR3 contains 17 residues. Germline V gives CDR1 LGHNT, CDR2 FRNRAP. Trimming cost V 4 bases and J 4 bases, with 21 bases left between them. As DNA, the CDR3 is TGTGCTAGTGGTTCCGCAAATTTCGACGCCGACCCAGATACGCAGTATTTT. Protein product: CASGSANFDADPDTQYF. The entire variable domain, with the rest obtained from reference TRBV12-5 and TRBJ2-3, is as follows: DARVTQTPRHKVTEMGQEVTMRCQPILGHNTVFWYRQTMMQGLELLAYFRNRAPLDDSGMPKDRFSAEMPDATLATLKIQPSEPRDSAVYFCASGSANFDADPDTQYFGPGTRLTVL.

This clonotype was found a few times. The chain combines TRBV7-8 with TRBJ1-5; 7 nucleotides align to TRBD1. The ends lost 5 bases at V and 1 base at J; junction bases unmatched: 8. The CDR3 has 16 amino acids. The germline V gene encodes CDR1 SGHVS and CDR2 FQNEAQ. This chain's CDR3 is CASSPRQGRSNQPQHF. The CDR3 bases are TGTGCCAGCAGCCCACGACAGGGTCGAAGCAATCAGCCCCAGCATTTT. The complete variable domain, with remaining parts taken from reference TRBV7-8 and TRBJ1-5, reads GAGVSQSPRYKVAKRGQDVALRCDPISGHVSLFWYQQALGQGPEFLTYFQNEAQLDKSGLPSDRFFAERPEGSVSTLKIQRTQQEDSAVYLCASSPRQGRSNQPQHFGDGTRLSIL.

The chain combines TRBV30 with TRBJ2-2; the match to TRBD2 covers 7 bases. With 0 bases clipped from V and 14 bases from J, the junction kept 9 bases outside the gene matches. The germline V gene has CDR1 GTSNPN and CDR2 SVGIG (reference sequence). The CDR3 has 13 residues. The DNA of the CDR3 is TGTGCCTGGAGTGTGGGAGGGGCCAGTAGTCTGTTTTTT. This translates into CAWSVGGASSLFF.

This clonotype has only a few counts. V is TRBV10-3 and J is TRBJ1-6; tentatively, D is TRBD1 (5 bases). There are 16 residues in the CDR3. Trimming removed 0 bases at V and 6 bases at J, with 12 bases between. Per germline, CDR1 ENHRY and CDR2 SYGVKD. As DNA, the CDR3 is TGTGCCATCAGTGAGTCGAGAGCAGGGATTAATTCACCCCTCCACTTT. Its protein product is CAISESRAGINSPLHF.

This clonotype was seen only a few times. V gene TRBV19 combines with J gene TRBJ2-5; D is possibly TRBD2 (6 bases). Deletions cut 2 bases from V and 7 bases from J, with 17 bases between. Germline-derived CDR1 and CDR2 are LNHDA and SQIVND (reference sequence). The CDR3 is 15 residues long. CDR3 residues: CASSILPGVLGTQYF. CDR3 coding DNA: TGTGCCAGTAGTATACTCCCGGGAGTACTCGGGACCCAGTACTTC.

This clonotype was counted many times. The CDR3 is CASSLGTGGDQETQYF. The CDR3 DNA reads as TGCGCCAGCAGCCTTGGGACAGGGGGCGACCAAGAGACCCAGTACTTC. The chain recombines TRBV5-1 with TRBJ2-5, with 12 bases aligning to TRBD1. The CDR3 is 16 residues long. Germline assignment: CDR1 SGHRS and CDR2 YFSETQ. The junction had 4 bases not matched to a gene; V was cut back by 4 bases and J by 0 bases. Looking up the rest from reference TRBV5-1 and TRBJ2-5 gives the full variable domain: KAGVTQTPRYLIKTRGQQVTLSCSPISGHRSVSWYQQTPGQGLQFLFEYFSETQRNKGNFPGRFSGRQFSNSRSEMNVSTLELGDSALYLCASSLGTGGDQETQYFGPGTRLLVL.

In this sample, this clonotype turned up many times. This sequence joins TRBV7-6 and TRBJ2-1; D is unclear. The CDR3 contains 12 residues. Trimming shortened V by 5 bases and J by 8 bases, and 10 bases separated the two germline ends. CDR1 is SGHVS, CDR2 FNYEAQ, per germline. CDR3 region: CASSNVPDEQFF. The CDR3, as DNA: TGTGCCAGCAGCAACGTACCCGATGAGCAGTTCTTC.

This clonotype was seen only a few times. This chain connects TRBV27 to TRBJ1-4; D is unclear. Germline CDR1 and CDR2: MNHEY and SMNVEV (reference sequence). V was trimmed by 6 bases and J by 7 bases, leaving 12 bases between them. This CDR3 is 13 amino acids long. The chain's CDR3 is CASSSLSGEKLFF. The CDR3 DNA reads TGTGCCAGCAGCTCCCTCTCTGGTGAAAAACTGTTTTTT.

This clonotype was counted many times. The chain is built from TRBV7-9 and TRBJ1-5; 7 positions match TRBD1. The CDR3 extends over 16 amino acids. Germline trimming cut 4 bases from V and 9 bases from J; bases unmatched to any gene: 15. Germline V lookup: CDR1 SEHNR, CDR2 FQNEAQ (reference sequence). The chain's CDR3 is CASSSSVGGELSPQHF. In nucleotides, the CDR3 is TGTGCCAGCAGCTCAAGCGTAGGGGGCGAATTGTCGCCCCAGCATTTT.

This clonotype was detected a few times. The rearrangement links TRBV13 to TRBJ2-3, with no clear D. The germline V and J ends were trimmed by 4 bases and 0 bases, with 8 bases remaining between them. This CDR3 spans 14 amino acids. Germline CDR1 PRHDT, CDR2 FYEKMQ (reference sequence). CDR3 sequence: CASSSRASTDTQYF. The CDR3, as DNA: TGTGCCAGCAGCTCACGAGCTAGCACAGATACGCAGTATTTT.

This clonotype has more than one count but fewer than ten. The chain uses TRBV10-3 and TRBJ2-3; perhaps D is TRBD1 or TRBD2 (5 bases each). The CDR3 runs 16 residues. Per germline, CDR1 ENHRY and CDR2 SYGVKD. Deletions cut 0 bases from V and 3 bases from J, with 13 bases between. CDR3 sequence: CAISESRGGGTDTQYF. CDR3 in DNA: TGTGCCATCAGTGAGTCGAGGGGCGGAGGAACAGATACGCAGTATTTT.

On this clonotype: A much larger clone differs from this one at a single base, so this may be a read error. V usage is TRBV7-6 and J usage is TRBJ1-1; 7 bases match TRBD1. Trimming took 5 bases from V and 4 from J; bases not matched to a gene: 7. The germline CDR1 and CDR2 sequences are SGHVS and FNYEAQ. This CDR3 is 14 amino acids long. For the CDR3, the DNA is TGTGCCAGCAGCCATACAGGGGTAGGCACTGAAGCTTTCTTT. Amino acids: CASSHTGVGTEAFF.

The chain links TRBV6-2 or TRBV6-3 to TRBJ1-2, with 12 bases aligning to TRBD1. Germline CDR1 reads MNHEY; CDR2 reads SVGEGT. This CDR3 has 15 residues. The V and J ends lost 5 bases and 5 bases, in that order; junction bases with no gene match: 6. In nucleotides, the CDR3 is TGTGCCAGCAGTGACCCGGGACAGGGGGCTTATGGCTACACCTTC. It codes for CASSDPGQGAYGYTF.

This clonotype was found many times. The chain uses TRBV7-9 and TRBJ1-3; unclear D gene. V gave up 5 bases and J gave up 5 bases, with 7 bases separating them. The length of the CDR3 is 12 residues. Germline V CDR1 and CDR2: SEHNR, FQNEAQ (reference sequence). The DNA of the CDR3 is TGTGCCAGCAGCGCCACCCGAAACACCATATATTTT. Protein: CASSATRNTIYF. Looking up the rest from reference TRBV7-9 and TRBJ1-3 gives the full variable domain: DTGVSQNPRHKITKRGQNVTFRCDPISEHNRLYWYRQTLGQGPEFLTYFQNEAQLEKSRLLSDRFSAERPKGSFSTLEIQRTEQGDSAMYLCASSATRNTIYFGEGSWLTVV.

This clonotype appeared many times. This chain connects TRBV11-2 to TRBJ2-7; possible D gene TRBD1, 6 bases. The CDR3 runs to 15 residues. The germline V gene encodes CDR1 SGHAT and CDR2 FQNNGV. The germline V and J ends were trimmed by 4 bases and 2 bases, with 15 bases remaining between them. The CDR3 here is CASSYREKRTYEQYF. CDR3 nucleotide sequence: TGTGCCAGCAGCTACAGGGAAAAACGCACCTACGAGCAGTACTTC.

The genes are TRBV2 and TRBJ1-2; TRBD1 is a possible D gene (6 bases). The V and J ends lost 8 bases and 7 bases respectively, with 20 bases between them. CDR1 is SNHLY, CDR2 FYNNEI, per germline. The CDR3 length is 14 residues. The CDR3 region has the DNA TGTGCCAGCGGGGACCGGCAGGGGACCACTGGCTACACCTTC. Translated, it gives CASGDRQGTTGYTF.

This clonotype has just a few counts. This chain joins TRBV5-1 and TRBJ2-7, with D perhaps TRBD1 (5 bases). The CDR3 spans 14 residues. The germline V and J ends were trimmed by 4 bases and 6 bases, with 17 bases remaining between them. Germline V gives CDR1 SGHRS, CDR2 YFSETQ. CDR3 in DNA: TGCGCCAGCAGCCCTACGGTGGGGCAGTCCGAGCAGTACTTC. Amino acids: CASSPTVGQSEQYF.